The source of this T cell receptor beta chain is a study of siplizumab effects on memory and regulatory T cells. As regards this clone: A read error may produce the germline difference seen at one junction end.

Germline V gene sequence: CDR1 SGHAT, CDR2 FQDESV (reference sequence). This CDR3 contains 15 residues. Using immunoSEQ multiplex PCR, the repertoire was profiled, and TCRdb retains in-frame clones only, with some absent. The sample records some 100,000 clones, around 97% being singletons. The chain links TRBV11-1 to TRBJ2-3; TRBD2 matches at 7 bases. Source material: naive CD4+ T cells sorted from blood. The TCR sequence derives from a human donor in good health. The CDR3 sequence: CASSSYGGSTDTQYF. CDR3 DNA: TGTGCCAGCAGCTCCTACGGGGGGAGCACAGATACACAGTATTTT.